This T cell receptor (beta chain) emerged from a study of PD-L1 blockade in urothelial cancer. Whole-study context: At 3 weeks (second dose) and 6 weeks after starting treatment, blood was analyzed. A median approximately 140,000 T cells were found in blood samples.

Assay used: immunoSEQ multiplex PCR; TCRdb lists only in-frame clones, some missing. The table shows about 40,000 clones, with roughly 84% occurring only once. Germline CDR1 and CDR2: SGHRS and YFSETQ. The length of the CDR3 is 14 residues. Trimming removed 1 base from V and 2 bases from J, with 10 bases in between. Described time point: peripheral blood 6 weeks after treatment start. The chain links TRBV5-1 to TRBJ2-7; D is perhaps TRBD1 (5 bases). This clonotype was obtained from a man in his 70s with urothelial cancer. The sequences come from PBMCs, collected around atezolizumab (anti-PD-L1) treatment. CDR3 sequence: CASSLWQGAYEQYF. Written as DNA, the CDR3 is TGCGCCAGCAGCTTGTGGCAGGGCGCCTACGAGCAGTACTTC.